The 21 T cell receptor beta chains reported below all come from one sample, sequenced in a study of T cells in tuberculosis. Sequencing was performed with immunoSEQ multiplex PCR; in TCRdb, only in-frame clones are kept and a portion is missing. The data contain 35,000 to 40,000 clones, 94% of them seen just once; the ten biggest clones take up 9% to 13%. Source material: PBMCs. These receptors were collected from a donor aged 10-35 years with latent tuberculosis or without tuberculosis infection. Some clones in this sample may be carry-over from other donors' samples.

A few counts support this clone. The chain is built from TRBV28 and TRBJ1-6; 8 nucleotides align to TRBD1. CDR1 is MDHEN, CDR2 SYDVKM, per germline. The CDR3 runs to 15 residues. Losses at the gene ends were 5 bases for V and 9 bases for J; bases not matched to a gene: 9. The CDR3 region has the DNA TGTGCCAGCAGTCAGACAGGGGTAGGAGGTTCACCCCTCCACTTT. Protein: CASSQTGVGGSPLHF.

The chain uses TRBV29-1 and TRBJ1-1; TRBD1 agrees at 8 bases. Germline CDR1 and CDR2: SQVTM and ANQGSEA. The CDR3 runs to 12 residues. Trimming took 7 bases from V and 6 from J; bases not matched to a gene: 7. CDR3 sequence reads: CSDRTGRSEAFF. The CDR3 DNA reads TGCAGCGATCGGACAGGGAGGTCTGAAGCTTTCTTT.

This chain uses TRBV7-6 with TRBJ2-3, with 8 nucleotides matching TRBD1. The junction had 6 bases not matched to a gene; V was cut back by 5 bases and J by 5 bases. Germline CDR1 is SGHVS and CDR2 is FNYEAQ. The length of the CDR3 is 14 residues. CDR3 sequence: CASSPRTGRDTQYF. The CDR3 DNA is TGTGCCAGCAGCCCCCGGACAGGGCGAGATACGCAGTATTTT.

CDR3 protein: CAVVAGTYNEQFF. The CDR3 DNA sequence: TGTGCCGTAGTGGCGGGGACCTACAATGAGCAGTTCTTC. The rearrangement uses TRBV30 and TRBJ2-1, with D possibly being TRBD2 (6 bases). V was shortened by 8 bases and J by 2 bases, with 13 bases between the two germline ends. Per germline, CDR1 GTSNPN and CDR2 SVGIG (reference sequence). CDR3 size: 13 residues.

The chain has TRBV11-2 and TRBJ1-1, with D unclear. Germline CDR1 SGHAT, CDR2 FQNNGV. The V gene lost 0 bases and the J gene lost 5 bases, with 10 bases spanning the gap. This CDR3 comprises 14 residues. As DNA, the CDR3 is TGTGCCAGCAGCTTAGATCTAGATATGACTGAAGCTTTCTTT. Protein product: CASSLDLDMTEAFF. Full variable domain (rest looked up from reference TRBV11-2 and TRBJ1-1): EAGVAQSPRYKIIEKRQSVAFWCNPISGHATLYWYQQILGQGPKLLIQFQNNGVVDDSQLPKDRFSAERLKGVDSTLKIQPAKLEDSAVYLCASSLDLDMTEAFFGQGTRLTVV.

This clone occurred once. The rearrangement joins TRBV14 to TRBJ1-1; 7 bases map to TRBD1. This CDR3 spans 14 amino acids. The germline gives CDR1 SGHDN, CDR2 FVKESK. V shed 2 bases and J 7 bases; nucleotides not matched to a gene: 7. The CDR3 reads CASSQLQGLGEAFF. The CDR3 DNA sequence: TGTGCCAGCAGCCAATTACAGGGGCTCGGTGAAGCTTTCTTT.

The genes are TRBV29-1 and TRBJ2-1; TRBD1 matches 8 bases. The J segment lost 2 bases and the V segment lost 1 base, leaving 4 bases of the junction unmatched. CDR1 SQVTM and CDR2 ANQGSEA come from the germline V gene. The CDR3 totals 15 residues. The CDR3 spells CSVEGTGRTYNEQFF. The CDR3 nucleotides read TGCAGCGTTGAAGGGACAGGGAGGACCTACAATGAGCAGTTCTTC.

V and J are TRBV15 and TRBJ1-5; weak D call: TRBD1 (6 bases). Looked up from germline, CDR1 is LNHNV and CDR2 is YYDKDF (reference sequence). The germline V and J ends were trimmed by 4 bases and 5 bases, with 15 bases remaining between them. This CDR3 has 15 amino acids. The chain's CDR3 is CATSTTGQSYQPQHF. The CDR3 DNA sequence: TGTGCCACCAGCACCACCGGACAGAGTTATCAGCCCCAGCATTTT.

The chain links TRBV6-4 to TRBJ2-3; D uncertain. Germline lookup yields CDR1 MRHNA and CDR2 SNTAGT. This CDR3 comprises 15 residues. V was trimmed by 4 bases and J by 3 bases, leaving 14 bases between them. The CDR3 nucleotides are TGTGCCAGCAGTGGAGGCAGCGAAGGTACAGATACGCAGTATTTT. It specifies CASSGGSEGTDTQYF.

The genes are TRBV18 and TRBJ1-5; TRBD1 is a possible D gene (5 bases). V lost 3 bases and J 1 base, leaving 10 bases between the germline ends. This CDR3 spans 15 amino acids. Germline V lookup: CDR1 KGHSH, CDR2 LQKENI. Written as DNA, the CDR3 is TGTGCCAGCTCACCTTCAGGGTTCAGCAATCAGCCCCAGCATTTT. Translation: CASSPSGFSNQPQHF.

The chain combines TRBV5-4 with TRBJ2-3; 8 positions match TRBD1. CDR1 is SGHNT and CDR2 is YYREEE in the germline V gene (reference sequence). J was trimmed by 3 bases and V by 5 bases; bases with no gene match: 17. The CDR3 consists of 18 residues. The CDR3 region has the DNA TGTGCCAGCAGGAGACAGGGGCCCCCTATCACGGTTACAGATACGCAGTATTTT. Translation: CASRRQGPPITVTDTQYF. The entire variable domain, with the rest obtained from reference TRBV5-4 and TRBJ2-3, is as follows: ETGVTQSPTHLIKTRGQQVTLRCSSQSGHNTVSWYQQALGQGPQFIFQYYREEENGRGNFPPRFSGLQFPNYSSELNVNALELDDSALYLCASRRQGPPITVTDTQYFGPGTRLTVL.

J is TRBJ2-3 and V is TRBV4-3, with 8 bases aligning to TRBD1. Trimming took 2 bases from V and 4 from J; bases not matched to a gene: 5. Per germline, CDR1 LGHNA and CDR2 YSLEER. CDR3 size: 15 residues. The CDR3 region has the DNA TGCGCCAGCAGCCAAAACCAGGGGGCCTCAGATACGCAGTATTTT. It codes for CASSQNQGASDTQYF.

CDR3: CASSVNEVHTGYTF. CDR3 DNA: TGTGCCAGCAGCGTAAATGAGGTTCACACCGGCTACACCTTC. The rearrangement joins TRBV9 to TRBJ1-2; D gene unclear. Trimming left V 1 base short and J 8 bases short, with 15 bases between. Germline assignment: CDR1 SGDLS and CDR2 YYNGEE. This CDR3 has 14 residues.

The CDR3 region has the DNA TGTGCCAGCAGCCGCGGGGGGAACAATGAGCAGTTCTTC. Encoded protein: CASSRGGNNEQFF. The rearrangement uses TRBV11-2 and TRBJ2-1; 8 nucleotides line up with TRBD2. J gave up 5 bases and V 5 bases, and 2 bases lay outside the gene matches. The germline gives CDR1 SGHAT, CDR2 FQNNGV. The CDR3 loop spans 13 amino acids.

CDR3 nucleotide sequence: TGTGCCAGCAGCCCCGACAGGGAAAACAATCAGCCCCAGCATTTT. The encoded protein is CASSPDRENNQPQHF. The chain employs TRBV7-2 and TRBJ1-5; 7 bases line up with TRBD1. This CDR3 comprises 15 residues. The germline V gene encodes CDR1 SGHTA and CDR2 FQGNSA. The V gene end was trimmed by 5 bases and the J gene end by 3 bases; junction bases not matched to a gene: 7.

The chain employs TRBV7-3 and TRBJ2-2; 10 nucleotides line up with TRBD1. CDR1 SGHTA and CDR2 FQGTGA come from the germline V gene. V gave up 5 bases and J gave up 0 bases; unmatched junction bases: 9. The CDR3 runs 18 residues. CDR3 region: CASSAHPGTGANTGELFF. The CDR3 bases are TGTGCCAGCAGCGCCCATCCCGGGACAGGGGCGAACACCGGGGAGCTGTTTTTT.

The rearrangement links TRBV27 to TRBJ2-7; tentative D call: TRBD1 (5 bases). The CDR3 spans 13 residues. From germline, CDR1 is MNHEY and CDR2 SMNVEV (reference sequence). Trimming stripped 5 bases from V and 0 bases from J, with 8 bases between. The CDR3 spells CASSRQSSYEQYF. Here the CDR3 DNA reads TGTGCCAGCAGTCGACAGAGCTCCTACGAGCAGTACTTC.

V usage is TRBV7-9 and J usage is TRBJ1-2, with 8 bases lining up with TRBD1. V lost 4 bases and J lost 8; bases outside the gene matches: 6. Germline assignment: CDR1 SEHNR and CDR2 FQNEAQ (reference sequence). The CDR3 is 13 residues long. In nucleotides, the CDR3 is TGTGCCAGCAGCTCTAGCGCAGGGGGCGGCTACACCTTC. It specifies CASSSSAGGGYTF.

The chain has TRBV6-1 and TRBJ1-2; tentatively, D is TRBD1 (5 bases). The V end was cut by 6 bases, the J end by 7 bases, with 12 bases between. The CDR3 sequence is 12 residues long. The germline V gene has CDR1 MNHNS and CDR2 SASEGT. CDR3 in DNA: TGTGCCAGCAGCGGAGACAGCCCTGGCTACACCTTC. Its translation is CASSGDSPGYTF.

The chain couples TRBV5-4 to TRBJ1-1, with D maybe TRBD1 (5 bases). The CDR3 consists of 15 residues. Germline-derived CDR1 and CDR2 are SGHNT and YYREEE (reference sequence). V was cut by 0 bases and J by 2 bases, with 11 bases left in between. CDR3 in DNA: TGTGCCAGCAGCTTGGCTAAGGGGCCCAACACTGAAGCTTTCTTT. Residues: CASSLAKGPNTEAFF.

The chain employs TRBV27 and TRBJ1-1, with TRBD1 matching over 9 bases. In germline, CDR1 is MNHEY, CDR2 SMNVEV (reference sequence). The junction had 4 bases not matched to a gene; V was cut back by 5 bases and J by 3 bases. This CDR3 spans 14 amino acids. The CDR3 DNA reads as TGTGCCAGCAGTCCCGGGACAGGGTACACTGAAGCTTTCTTT. Encoded protein: CASSPGTGYTEAFF.